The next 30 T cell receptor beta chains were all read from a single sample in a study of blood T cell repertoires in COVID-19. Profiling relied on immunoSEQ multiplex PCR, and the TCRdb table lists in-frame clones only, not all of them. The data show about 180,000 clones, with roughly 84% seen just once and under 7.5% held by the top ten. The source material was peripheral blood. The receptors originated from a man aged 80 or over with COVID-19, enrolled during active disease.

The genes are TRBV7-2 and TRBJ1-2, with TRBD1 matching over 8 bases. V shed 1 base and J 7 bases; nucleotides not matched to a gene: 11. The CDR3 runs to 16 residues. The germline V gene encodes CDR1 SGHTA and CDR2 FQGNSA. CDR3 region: CASSLEGGGRGLGYTF. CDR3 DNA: TGTGCCAGCAGCTTAGAAGGCGGGGGCAGGGGGCTTGGCTACACCTTC.

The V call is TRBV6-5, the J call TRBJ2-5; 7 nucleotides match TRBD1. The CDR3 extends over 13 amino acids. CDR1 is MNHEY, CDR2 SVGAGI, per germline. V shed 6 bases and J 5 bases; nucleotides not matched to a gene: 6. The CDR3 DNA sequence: TGTGCCAGCAGGACAGGGCCCCAGGAGACCCAGTACTTC. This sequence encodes CASRTGPQETQYF.

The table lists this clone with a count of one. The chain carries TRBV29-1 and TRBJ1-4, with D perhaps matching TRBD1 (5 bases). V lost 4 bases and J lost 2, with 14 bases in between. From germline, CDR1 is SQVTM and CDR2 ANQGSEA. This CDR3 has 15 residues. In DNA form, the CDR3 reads TGCAGCGTTGCCAGGGAAAGCAGGACTAATGAAAAACTGTTTTTT. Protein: CSVARESRTNEKLFF.

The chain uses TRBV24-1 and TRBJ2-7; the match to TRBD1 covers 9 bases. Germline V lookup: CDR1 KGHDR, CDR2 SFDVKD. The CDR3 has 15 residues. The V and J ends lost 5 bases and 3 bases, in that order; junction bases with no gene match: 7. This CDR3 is CATSGTGTGCYEQYF. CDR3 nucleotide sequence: TGTGCCACCAGTGGTACCGGGACAGGGTGCTACGAGCAGTACTTC.

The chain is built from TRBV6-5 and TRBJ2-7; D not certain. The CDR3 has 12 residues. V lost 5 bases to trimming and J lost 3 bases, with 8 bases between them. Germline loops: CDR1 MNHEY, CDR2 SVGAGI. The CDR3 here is CASSPRGYEQYF. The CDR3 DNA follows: TGTGCCAGCAGTCCTCGAGGCTACGAGCAGTACTTC.

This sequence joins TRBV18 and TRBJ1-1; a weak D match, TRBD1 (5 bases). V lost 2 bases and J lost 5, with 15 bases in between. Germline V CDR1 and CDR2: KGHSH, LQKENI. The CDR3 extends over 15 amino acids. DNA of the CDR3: TGTGCCAGCTCACCAACACCGGTGTCAGGGACTGAAGCTTTCTTT. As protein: CASSPTPVSGTEAFF. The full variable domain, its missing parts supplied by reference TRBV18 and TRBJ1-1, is NAGVMQNPRHLVRRRGQEARLRCSPMKGHSHVYWYRQLPEEGLKFMVYLQKENIIDESGMPKERFSAEFPKEGPSILRIQQVVRGDSAAYFCASSPTPVSGTEAFFGQGTRLTVV.

The CDR3 spells CASSLGQGGFEKLFF. CDR3 nucleotide sequence: TGTGCCAGCAGCTTAGGGCAGGGCGGATTTGAAAAACTGTTTTTT. The V call is TRBV7-9, the J call TRBJ1-4; maybe TRBD1 (5 bases). CDR1 SEHNR and CDR2 FQNEAQ come from the germline V gene (reference sequence). V was shortened by 1 base and J by 7 bases, with 13 bases between the two germline ends. The CDR3 spans 15 residues.

The CDR3 nucleotides read TGTGCCAGCAGCTCCGGGACAGGGTTGGAGATCCTTGGTACGCAGTATTTT. Translating it yields CASSSGTGLEILGTQYF. This chain links TRBV3-1 (or the pseudogene TRBV3-2) with TRBJ2-3; 9 nucleotides agree with TRBD1. Germline CDR1 and CDR2: LGHDT and YNNKEL (reference sequence). Trimming removed 5 bases from V and 8 bases from J; junction bases left unmatched: 17. This CDR3 contains 17 residues.

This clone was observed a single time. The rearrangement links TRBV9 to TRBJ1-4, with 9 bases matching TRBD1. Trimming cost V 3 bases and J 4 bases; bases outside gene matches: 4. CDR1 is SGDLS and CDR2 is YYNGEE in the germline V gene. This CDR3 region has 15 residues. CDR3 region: CASSGGQGLNEKLFF. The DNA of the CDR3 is TGTGCCAGCAGCGGCGGACAGGGGCTTAATGAAAAACTGTTTTTT.

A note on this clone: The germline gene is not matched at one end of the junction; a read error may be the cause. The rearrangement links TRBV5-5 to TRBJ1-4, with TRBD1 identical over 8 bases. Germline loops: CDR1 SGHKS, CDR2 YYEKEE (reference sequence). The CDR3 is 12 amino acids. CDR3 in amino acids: CASSYPGQVFSF. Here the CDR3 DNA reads TGTGCCAGCAGCTATCCGGGACAGGTTTTTTCTTTT.

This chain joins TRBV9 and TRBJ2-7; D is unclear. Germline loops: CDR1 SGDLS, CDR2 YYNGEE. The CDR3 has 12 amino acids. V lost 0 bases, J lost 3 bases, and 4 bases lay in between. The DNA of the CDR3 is TGTGCCAGCAGCGTAGCCGGCTACGAGCAGTACTTC. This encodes CASSVAGYEQYF.

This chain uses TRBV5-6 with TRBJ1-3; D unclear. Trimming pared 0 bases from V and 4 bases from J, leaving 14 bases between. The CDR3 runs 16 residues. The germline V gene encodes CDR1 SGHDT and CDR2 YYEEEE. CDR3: CASSLEPNGLGNTIYF. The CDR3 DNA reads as TGTGCCAGCAGCTTGGAGCCCAACGGGTTAGGAAACACCATATATTTT.

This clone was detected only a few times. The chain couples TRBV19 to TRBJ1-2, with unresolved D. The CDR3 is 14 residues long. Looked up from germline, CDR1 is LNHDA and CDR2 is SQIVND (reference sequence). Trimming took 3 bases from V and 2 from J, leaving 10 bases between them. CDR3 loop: CASSIPGWNYGYTF. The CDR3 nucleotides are TGTGCCAGTAGTATCCCGGGATGGAACTATGGCTACACCTTC.

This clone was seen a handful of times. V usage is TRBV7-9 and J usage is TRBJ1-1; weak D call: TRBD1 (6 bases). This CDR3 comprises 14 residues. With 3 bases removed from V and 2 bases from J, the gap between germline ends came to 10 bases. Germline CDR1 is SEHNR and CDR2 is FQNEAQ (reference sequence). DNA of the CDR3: TGTGCCAGCAGCTTGGGGACATCTAACACTGAAGCTTTCTTT. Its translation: CASSLGTSNTEAFF.

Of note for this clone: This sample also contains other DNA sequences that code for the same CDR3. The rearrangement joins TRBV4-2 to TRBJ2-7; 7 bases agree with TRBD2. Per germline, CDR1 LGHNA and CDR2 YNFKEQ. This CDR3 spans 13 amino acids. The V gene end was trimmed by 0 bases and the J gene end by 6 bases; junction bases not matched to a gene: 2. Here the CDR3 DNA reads TGTGCCAGCAGCCAAGAGGGCGGGGGCGAGCAGTACTTC. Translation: CASSQEGGGEQYF.

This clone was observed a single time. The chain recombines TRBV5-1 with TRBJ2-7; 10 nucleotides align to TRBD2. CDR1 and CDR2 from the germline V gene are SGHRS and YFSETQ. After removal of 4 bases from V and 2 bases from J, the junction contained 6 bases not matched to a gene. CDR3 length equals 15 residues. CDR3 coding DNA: TGCGCCAGCAGCCCTAGCGGGGGTTTCCCCTACGAGCAGTACTTC. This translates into CASSPSGGFPYEQYF. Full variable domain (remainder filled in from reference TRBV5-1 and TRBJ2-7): KAGVTQTPRYLIKTRGQQVTLSCSPISGHRSVSWYQQTPGQGLQFLFEYFSETQRNKGNFPGRFSGRQFSNSRSEMNVSTLELGDSALYLCASSPSGGFPYEQYFGPGTRLTVT.

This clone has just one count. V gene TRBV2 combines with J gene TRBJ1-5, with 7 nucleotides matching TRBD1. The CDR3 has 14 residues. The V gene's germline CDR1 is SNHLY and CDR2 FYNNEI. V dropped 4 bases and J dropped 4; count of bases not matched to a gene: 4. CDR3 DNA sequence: TGTGCCAGCAGTGGACAGGGCCTAAATCAGCCCCAGCATTTT. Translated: CASSGQGLNQPQHF.

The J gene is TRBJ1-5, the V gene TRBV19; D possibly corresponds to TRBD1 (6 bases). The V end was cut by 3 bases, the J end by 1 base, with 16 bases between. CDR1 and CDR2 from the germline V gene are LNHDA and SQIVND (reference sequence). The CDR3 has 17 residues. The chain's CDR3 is CASSMGAGRSSNQPQHF. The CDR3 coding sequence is TGTGCCAGTAGTATGGGGGCAGGTAGATCGAGCAATCAGCCCCAGCATTTT. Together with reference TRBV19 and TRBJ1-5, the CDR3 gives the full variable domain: DGGITQSPKYLFRKEGQNVTLSCEQNLNHDAMYWYRQDPGQGLRLIYYSQIVNDFQKGDIAEGYSVSREKKESFPLTVTSAQKNPTAFYLCASSMGAGRSSNQPQHFGDGTRLSIL.

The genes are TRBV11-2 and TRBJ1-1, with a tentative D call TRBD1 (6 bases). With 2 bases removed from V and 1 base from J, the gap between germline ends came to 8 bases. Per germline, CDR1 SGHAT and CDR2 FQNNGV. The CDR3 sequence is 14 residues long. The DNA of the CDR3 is TGTGCCAGCAGCTTATCAGGGGCGAACACTGAAGCTTTCTTT. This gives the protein CASSLSGANTEAFF.

Here the CDR3 DNA reads TGTGCCACCAGCACCCCCCGCCCACCACAGAATCAAGAGACCCAGTACTTC. Protein: CATSTPRPPQNQETQYF. V is TRBV24-1 and J is TRBJ2-5; D unresolved. Trimming took 7 bases from V and 2 from J, leaving 22 bases between them. The CDR3 has 17 amino acids. Germline CDR1 reads KGHDR; CDR2 reads SFDVKD.

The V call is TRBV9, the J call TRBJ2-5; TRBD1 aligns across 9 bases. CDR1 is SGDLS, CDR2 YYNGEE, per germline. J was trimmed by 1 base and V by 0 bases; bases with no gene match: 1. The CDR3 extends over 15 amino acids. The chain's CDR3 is CASSVGTGAQETQYF. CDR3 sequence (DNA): TGTGCCAGCAGCGTAGGGACAGGGGCCCAAGAGACCCAGTACTTC.

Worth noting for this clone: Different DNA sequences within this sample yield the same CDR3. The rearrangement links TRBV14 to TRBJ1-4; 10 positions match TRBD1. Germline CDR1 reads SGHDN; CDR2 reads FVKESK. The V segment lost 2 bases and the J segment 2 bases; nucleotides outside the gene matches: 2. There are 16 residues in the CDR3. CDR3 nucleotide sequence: TGTGCCAGCAGCCAACGACAGGGGGCCACTAATGAAAAACTGTTTTTT. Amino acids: CASSQRQGATNEKLFF.

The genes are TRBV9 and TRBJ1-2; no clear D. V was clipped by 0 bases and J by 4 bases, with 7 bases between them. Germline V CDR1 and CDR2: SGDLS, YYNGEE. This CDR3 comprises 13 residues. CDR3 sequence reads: CASSVGAVYGYTF. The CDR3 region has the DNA TGTGCCAGCAGCGTAGGGGCAGTCTATGGCTACACCTTC. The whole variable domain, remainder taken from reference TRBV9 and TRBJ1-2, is DSGVTQTPKHLITATGQRVTLRCSPRSGDLSVYWYQQSLDQGLQFLIQYYNGEERAKGNILERFSAQQFPDLHSELNLSSLELGDSALYFCASSVGAVYGYTFGSGTRLTVV.

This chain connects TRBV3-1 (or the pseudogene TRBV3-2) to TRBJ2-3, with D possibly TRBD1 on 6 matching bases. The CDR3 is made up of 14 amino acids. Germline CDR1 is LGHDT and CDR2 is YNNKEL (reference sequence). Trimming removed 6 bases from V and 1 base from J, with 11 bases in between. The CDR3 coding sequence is TGTGCCAGCAGTAGGACAGTCCGCACAGATACGCAGTATTTT. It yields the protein CASSRTVRTDTQYF.

The CDR3 protein is CASSSINSGANVLTF. Written as DNA, the CDR3 is TGTGCCAGCAGTAGCATTAACTCTGGGGCCAACGTCCTGACTTTC. J is TRBJ2-6 and V is TRBV6-2 or TRBV6-3; D call uncertain. The CDR3 runs to 15 residues. Germline V gene sequence: CDR1 MNHEY, CDR2 SVGEGT. Trimming took 5 bases from V and 0 from J, leaving 8 bases between them.

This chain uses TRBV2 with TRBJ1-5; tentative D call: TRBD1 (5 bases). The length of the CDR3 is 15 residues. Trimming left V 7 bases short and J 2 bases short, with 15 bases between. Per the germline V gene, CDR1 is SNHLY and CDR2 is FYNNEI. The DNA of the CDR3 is TGTGCCAGCACCTGGGGGGGTAGCGGCAATCAGCCCCAGCATTTT. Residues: CASTWGGSGNQPQHF.

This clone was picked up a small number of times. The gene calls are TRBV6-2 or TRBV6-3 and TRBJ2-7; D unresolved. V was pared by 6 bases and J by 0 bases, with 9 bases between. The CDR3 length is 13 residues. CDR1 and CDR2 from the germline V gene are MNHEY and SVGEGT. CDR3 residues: CASSLIFSYEQYF. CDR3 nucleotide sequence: TGTGCCAGCAGCTTAATTTTCTCCTACGAGCAGTACTTC.

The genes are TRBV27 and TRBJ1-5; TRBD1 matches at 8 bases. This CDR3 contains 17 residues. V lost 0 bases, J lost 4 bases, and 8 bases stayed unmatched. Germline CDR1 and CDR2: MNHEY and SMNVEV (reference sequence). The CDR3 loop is CASSLSGLTGENQPQHF. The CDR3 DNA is TGTGCCAGCAGTTTATCTGGGTTGACAGGGGAAAATCAGCCCCAGCATTTT.

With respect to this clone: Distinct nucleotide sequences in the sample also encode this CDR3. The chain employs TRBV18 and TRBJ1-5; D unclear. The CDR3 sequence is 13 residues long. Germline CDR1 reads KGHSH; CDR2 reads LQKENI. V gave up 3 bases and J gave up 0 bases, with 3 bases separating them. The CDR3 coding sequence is TGTGCCAGCTCACCTAATAGCAATCAGCCCCAGCATTTT. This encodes CASSPNSNQPQHF.

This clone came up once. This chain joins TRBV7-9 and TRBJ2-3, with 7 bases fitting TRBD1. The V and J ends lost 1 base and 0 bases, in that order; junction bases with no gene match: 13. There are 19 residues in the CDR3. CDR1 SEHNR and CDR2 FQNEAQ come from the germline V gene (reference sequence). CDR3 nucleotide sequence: TGTGCCAGCAGCTTAGGGCCCCTATGGACAGGACGAAGCACAGATACGCAGTATTTT. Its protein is CASSLGPLWTGRSTDTQYF.